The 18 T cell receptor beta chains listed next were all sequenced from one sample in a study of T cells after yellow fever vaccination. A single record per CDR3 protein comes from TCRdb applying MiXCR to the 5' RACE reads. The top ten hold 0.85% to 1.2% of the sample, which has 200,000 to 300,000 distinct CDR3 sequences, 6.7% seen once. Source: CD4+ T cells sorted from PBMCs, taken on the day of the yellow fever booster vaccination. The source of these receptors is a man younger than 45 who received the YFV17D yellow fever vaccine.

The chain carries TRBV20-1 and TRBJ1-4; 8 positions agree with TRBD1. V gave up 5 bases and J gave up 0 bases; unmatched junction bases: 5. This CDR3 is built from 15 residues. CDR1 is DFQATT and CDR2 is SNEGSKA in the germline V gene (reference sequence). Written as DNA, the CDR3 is TGCAGTGCTTCTCCAGGGGGCGCAACTAATGAAAAACTGTTTTTT. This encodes CSASPGGATNEKLFF.

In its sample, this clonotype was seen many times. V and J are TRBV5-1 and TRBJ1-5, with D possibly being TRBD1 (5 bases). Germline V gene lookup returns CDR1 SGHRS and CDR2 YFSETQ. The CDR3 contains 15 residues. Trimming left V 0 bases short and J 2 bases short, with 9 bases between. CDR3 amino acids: CASSLAGAGNQPQHF. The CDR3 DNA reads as TGCGCCAGCAGCTTGGCCGGGGCAGGCAATCAGCCCCAGCATTTT.

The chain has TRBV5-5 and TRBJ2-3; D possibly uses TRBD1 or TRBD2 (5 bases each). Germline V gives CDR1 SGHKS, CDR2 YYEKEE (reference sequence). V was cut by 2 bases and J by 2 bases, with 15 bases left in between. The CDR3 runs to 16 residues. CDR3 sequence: CASSFPSAGTTDTQYF. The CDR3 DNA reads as TGTGCCAGCAGCTTTCCTTCTGCCGGGACCACAGATACGCAGTATTTT.

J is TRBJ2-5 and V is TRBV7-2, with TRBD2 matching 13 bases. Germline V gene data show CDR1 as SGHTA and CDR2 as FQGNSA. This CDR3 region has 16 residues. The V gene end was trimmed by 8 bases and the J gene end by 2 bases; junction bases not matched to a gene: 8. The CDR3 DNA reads TGTGCCAGCGAAAGGGGACTAGCGGGATATCAAGAGACCCAGTACTTC. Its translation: CASERGLAGYQETQYF. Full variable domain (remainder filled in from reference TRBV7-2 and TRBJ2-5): GAGVSQSPSNKVTEKGKDVELRCDPISGHTALYWYRQSLGQGLEFLIYFQGNSAPDKSGLPSDRFSAERTGGSVSTLTIQRTQQEDSAVYLCASERGLAGYQETQYFGPGTRLLVL.

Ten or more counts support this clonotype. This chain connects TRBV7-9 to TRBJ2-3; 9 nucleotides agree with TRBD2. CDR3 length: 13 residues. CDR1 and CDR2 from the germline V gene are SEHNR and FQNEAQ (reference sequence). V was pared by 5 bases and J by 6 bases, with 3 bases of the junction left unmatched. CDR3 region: CASSRAGGDTQYF. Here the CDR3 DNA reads TGTGCCAGCAGCCGAGCGGGGGGTGATACGCAGTATTTT.

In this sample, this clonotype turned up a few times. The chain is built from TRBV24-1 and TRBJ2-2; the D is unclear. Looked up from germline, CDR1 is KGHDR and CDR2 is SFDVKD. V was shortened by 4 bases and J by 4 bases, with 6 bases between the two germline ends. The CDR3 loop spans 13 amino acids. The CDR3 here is CATSDPGTGELFF. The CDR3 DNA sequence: TGTGCCACCAGTGACCCCGGCACCGGGGAGCTGTTTTTT.

CDR3 region: CSAPELLAKNIQYF. The DNA for the CDR3 is TGCAGTGCCCCGGAACTCCTAGCCAAAAACATTCAGTACTTC. V gene TRBV20-1 combines with J gene TRBJ2-4; no firm D call. Trimming took off 6 bases at V and 0 bases at J, with 12 bases between the two ends. Germline assignment: CDR1 DFQATT and CDR2 SNEGSKA (reference sequence). The CDR3 is 14 residues long.

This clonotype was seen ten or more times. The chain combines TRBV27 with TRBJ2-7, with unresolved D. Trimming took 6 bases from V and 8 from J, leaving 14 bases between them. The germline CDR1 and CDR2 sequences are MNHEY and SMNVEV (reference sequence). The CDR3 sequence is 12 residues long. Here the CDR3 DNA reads TGTGCCAGCAGCCGTATGGATTCGCAGCAGTACTTC. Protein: CASSRMDSQQYF.

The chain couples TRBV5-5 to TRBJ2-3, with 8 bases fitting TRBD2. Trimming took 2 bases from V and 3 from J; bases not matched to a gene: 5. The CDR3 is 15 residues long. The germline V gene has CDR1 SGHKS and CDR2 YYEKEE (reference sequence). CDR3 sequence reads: CASSFGTRLTDTQYF. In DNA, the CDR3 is TGTGCCAGCAGCTTTGGGACTAGGCTAACAGATACGCAGTATTTT. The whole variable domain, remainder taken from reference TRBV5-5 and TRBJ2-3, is DAGVTQSPTHLIKTRGQQVTLRCSPISGHKSVSWYQQVLGQGPQFIFQYYEKEERGRGNFPDRFSARQFPNYSSELNVNALLLGDSALYLCASSFGTRLTDTQYFGPGTRLTVL.

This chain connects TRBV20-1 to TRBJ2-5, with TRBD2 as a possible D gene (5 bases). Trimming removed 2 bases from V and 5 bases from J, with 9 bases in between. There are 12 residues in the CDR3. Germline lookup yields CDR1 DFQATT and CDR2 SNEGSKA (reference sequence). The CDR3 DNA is TGCAGTGCTAGAATTGAGCGGGAGACCCAGTACTTC. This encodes CSARIERETQYF.

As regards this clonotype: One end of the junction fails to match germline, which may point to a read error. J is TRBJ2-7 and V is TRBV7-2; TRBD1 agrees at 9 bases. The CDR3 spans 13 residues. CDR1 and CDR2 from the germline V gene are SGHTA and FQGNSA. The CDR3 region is CASSDHGRGQGHF. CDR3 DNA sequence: TGTGCCAGCAGCGACCACGGTCGGGGACAGGGCCACTTC.

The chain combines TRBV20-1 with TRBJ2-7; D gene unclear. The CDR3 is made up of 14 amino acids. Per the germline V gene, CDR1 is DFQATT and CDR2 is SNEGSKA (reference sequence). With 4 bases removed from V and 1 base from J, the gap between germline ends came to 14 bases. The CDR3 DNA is TGCAGTGCTACCCCAAAGGGTCGATCCTACGAGCAGTACTTC. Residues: CSATPKGRSYEQYF.

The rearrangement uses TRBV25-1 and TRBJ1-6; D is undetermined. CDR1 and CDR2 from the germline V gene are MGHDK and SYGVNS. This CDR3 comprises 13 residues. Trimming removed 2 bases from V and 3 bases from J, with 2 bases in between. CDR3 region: CASSENYNSPLHF. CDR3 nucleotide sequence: TGTGCCAGCAGTGAAAACTATAATTCACCCCTCCACTTT.

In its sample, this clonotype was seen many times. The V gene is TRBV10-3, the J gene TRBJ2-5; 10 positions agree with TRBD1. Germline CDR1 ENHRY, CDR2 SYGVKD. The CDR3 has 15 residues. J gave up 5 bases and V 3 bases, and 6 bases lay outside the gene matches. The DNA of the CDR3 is TGTGCCATCAGTGACCCGACAGGGGGCCTGGAGACCCAGTACTTC. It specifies CAISDPTGGLETQYF.

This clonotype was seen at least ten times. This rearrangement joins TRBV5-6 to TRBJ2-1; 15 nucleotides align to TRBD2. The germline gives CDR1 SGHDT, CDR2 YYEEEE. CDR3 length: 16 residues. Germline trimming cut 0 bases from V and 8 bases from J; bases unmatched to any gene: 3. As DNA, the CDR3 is TGTGCCAGCAGCTTGGGGGGACTAGCGGGAGGTTATGAGCAGTTCTTC. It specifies CASSLGGLAGGYEQFF.

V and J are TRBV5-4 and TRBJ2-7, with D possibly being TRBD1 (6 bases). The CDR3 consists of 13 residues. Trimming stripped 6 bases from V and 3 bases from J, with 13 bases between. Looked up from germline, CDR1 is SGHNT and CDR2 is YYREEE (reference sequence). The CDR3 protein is CASKGAGDYEQYF. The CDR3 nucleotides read TGTGCCAGCAAGGGTGCAGGGGACTACGAGCAGTACTTC.

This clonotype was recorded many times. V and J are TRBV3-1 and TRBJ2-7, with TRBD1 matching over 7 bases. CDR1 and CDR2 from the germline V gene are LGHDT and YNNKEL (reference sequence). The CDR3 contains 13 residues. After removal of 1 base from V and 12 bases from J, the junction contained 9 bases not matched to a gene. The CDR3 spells CASSQGGVGQPYF. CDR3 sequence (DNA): TGTGCCAGCAGCCAAGGTGGGGTGGGACAGCCGTACTTC.

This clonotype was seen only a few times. The CDR3 nucleotides read TGTGCCAGCAGCTTACTTCGAGCTTTCTTT. Its protein is CASSLLRAFF. This rearrangement joins TRBV11-2 to TRBJ1-1; D is ambiguous. Trimming shortened V by 2 bases and J by 10 bases, and 5 bases separated the two germline ends. CDR1 is SGHAT, CDR2 FQNNGV, per germline. CDR3 length: 10 amino acids.